Below are 29 T cell receptor beta chains sequenced from a single sample in a study of cytotoxic CD8 clonotypes in ibrutinib-treated CLL. Sequencing used immunoSEQ multiplex PCR; TCRdb keeps in-frame clones, though not all of them. This sample has 150,000 or so clones, with approximately 90% found just once. The specimen was PBMCs, collected at disease progression, from a patient treated with ibrutinib. The source of these receptors is a human donor with chronic lymphocytic leukemia.

The chain uses TRBV5-1 and TRBJ1-1, with D maybe TRBD1 (6 bases). The CDR3 contains 12 residues. From germline, CDR1 is SGHRS and CDR2 YFSETQ. Trimming cost V 8 bases and J 3 bases, with 11 bases left between them. CDR3 in DNA: TGCGCCAGTGTAGGGGGAGACACTGAAGCTTTCTTT. Protein product: CASVGGDTEAFF.

The V call is TRBV27, the J call TRBJ2-7; D perhaps matches TRBD1 (5 bases). Trimming took off 6 bases at V and 3 bases at J, with 12 bases between the two ends. This CDR3 has 13 amino acids. Germline values: CDR1 MNHEY, CDR2 SMNVEV (reference sequence). CDR3 nucleotide sequence: TGTGCCAGCAGGGACACAGATCGCTACGAGCAGTACTTC. This codes for CASRDTDRYEQYF.

In this sample, this clone turned up once. This chain uses TRBV9 with TRBJ2-1, with D possibly matching TRBD1 (6 bases). V lost 3 bases, J lost 4 bases, and 17 bases lay in between. Germline V lookup: CDR1 SGDLS, CDR2 YYNGEE. CDR3 length: 16 amino acids. CDR3 sequence reads: CASSASTGLRYNEQFF. CDR3 nucleotide sequence: TGTGCCAGCAGCGCGAGCACAGGGTTGAGGTACAATGAGCAGTTCTTC.

The gene calls are TRBV7-9 and TRBJ1-1; 9 positions match TRBD1. This CDR3 is 15 amino acids long. From germline, CDR1 is SEHNR and CDR2 FQNEAQ (reference sequence). V dropped 5 bases and J dropped 4; count of bases not matched to a gene: 8. The CDR3 sequence: CASSRNGQGTTEAFF. Written as DNA, the CDR3 is TGTGCCAGCAGCCGTAACGGACAGGGGACCACTGAAGCTTTCTTT.

The V gene is TRBV11-1, the J gene TRBJ1-4, with no clear D. Trimming stripped 5 bases from V and 6 bases from J, with 13 bases between. Germline V gene data show CDR1 as SGHAT and CDR2 as FQDESV (reference sequence). The CDR3 has 14 residues. CDR3 loop: CASSRGVGDEKLFF. CDR3 bases: TGTGCCAGCAGCCGTGGAGTTGGGGATGAAAAACTGTTTTTT.

Notes on this clone: The DNA is omitted, as the CDR3 cannot be located on it reliably, and the CDR3 follows TCRdb's listing. The chain employs TRBV7-2 and TRBJ2-7; TRBD2 is taken as the D call from the table, unchecked against the DNA. Germline CDR1 reads SGHTA; CDR2 reads FQGNSA. The CDR3 comprises 15 residues, both ends counted. CDR3 in amino acids: CASSLDFASGSVLYF.

This chain links TRBV28 with TRBJ2-2; weak D call: TRBD1 (5 bases). V lost 0 bases, J lost 6 bases, and 26 bases lay in between. CDR3 length equals 20 residues. Germline V lookup: CDR1 MDHEN, CDR2 SYDVKM. The CDR3 is CASSLWARRVPFRLSGELFF. The DNA of the CDR3 is TGTGCCAGCAGTTTATGGGCTCGCAGGGTTCCTTTCCGTCTTTCCGGGGAGCTGTTTTTT. The full variable domain, with the rest looked up from reference TRBV28 and TRBJ2-2, is DVKVTQSSRYLVKRTGEKVFLECVQDMDHENMFWYRQDPGLGLRLIYFSYDVKMKEKGDIPEGYSVSREKKERFSLILESASTNQTSMYLCASSLWARRVPFRLSGELFFGEGSRLTVL.

The chain links TRBV28 to TRBJ1-1; D is perhaps TRBD1 (5 bases). V lost 8 bases, J lost 5 bases, and 15 bases lay in between. CDR1 is MDHEN and CDR2 is SYDVKM in the germline V gene. CDR3 size: 13 residues. CDR3 residues: CASLRGRLTEAFF. The DNA of the CDR3 is TGTGCCAGCCTACGGGGGAGACTAACTGAAGCTTTCTTT.

This rearrangement joins TRBV30 to TRBJ1-5; D not resolved. Trimming removed 2 bases from V and 4 bases from J, with 9 bases in between. Germline CDR1 GTSNPN, CDR2 SVGIG (reference sequence). This CDR3 region has 13 residues. The CDR3 DNA reads as TGTGCCTGGAGTCTACAGAAGAATCAGCCCCAGCATTTT. Its protein product is CAWSLQKNQPQHF. Together with reference TRBV30 and TRBJ1-5, the CDR3 gives the full variable domain: SQTIHQWPATLVQPVGSPLSLECTVEGTSNPNLYWYRQAAGRGLQLLFYSVGIGQISSEVPQNLSASRPQDRQFILSSKKLLLSDSGFYLCAWSLQKNQPQHFGDGTRLSIL.

V gene TRBV5-6 combines with J gene TRBJ2-7; perhaps TRBD2 as D (5 bases). V shed 0 bases and J shed 0 bases, with 7 bases lying between them. The CDR3 totals 14 residues. Germline V lookup: CDR1 SGHDT, CDR2 YYEEEE. The CDR3 DNA reads as TGTGCCAGCAGCTTGGGCGGACTCTCCTACGAGCAGTACTTC. Protein sequence: CASSLGGLSYEQYF. Filled out from reference TRBV5-6 and TRBJ2-7, the complete variable domain reads DAGVTQSPTHLIKTRGQQVTLRCSPKSGHDTVSWYQQALGQGPQFIFQYYEEEERQRGNFPDRFSGHQFPNYSSELNVNALLLGDSALYLCASSLGGLSYEQYFGPGTRLTVT.

The rearrangement uses TRBV27 and TRBJ2-7, with 9 positions matching TRBD1. J was trimmed by 0 bases and V by 6 bases; bases with no gene match: 18. CDR1 is MNHEY, CDR2 SMNVEV, per germline (reference sequence). The CDR3 totals 19 residues. CDR3 nucleotide sequence: TGTGCCAGCAGCACTATGGACAGGGGACGACATAGATTCTCCTACGAGCAGTACTTC. Protein product: CASSTMDRGRHRFSYEQYF.

The chain has TRBV27 and TRBJ1-2, with no clear D. Germline CDR1 MNHEY, CDR2 SMNVEV (reference sequence). The CDR3 covers 17 residues. V was pared by 4 bases and J by 8 bases, with 26 bases between. The CDR3 reads CASSSYPWIRNAAGYTF. DNA of the CDR3: TGTGCCAGCAGTTCGTACCCTTGGATCCGGAACGCAGCCGGCTACACCTTC.

The J gene is TRBJ1-5, the V gene TRBV5-1; D ambiguous. Germline V lookup: CDR1 SGHRS, CDR2 YFSETQ. The germline V and J ends were trimmed by 0 bases and 6 bases, with 10 bases remaining between them. This CDR3 is built from 14 residues. CDR3 bases: TGCGCCAGCAGCTTGGGGACGTCAGGTCAGCCCCAGCATTTT. Translated: CASSLGTSGQPQHF.

V usage is TRBV10-1 and J usage is TRBJ2-7, with a tentative D call TRBD1 (5 bases). Between the trimmed V and J ends, which lost 2 bases and 2 bases, there was a span of 7 bases. Germline V gives CDR1 WNHNN, CDR2 SYGVQD (reference sequence). The CDR3 has 13 amino acids. The CDR3 is CASSEGHTYEQYF. The CDR3 coding sequence is TGCGCCAGCAGTGAGGGACATACCTACGAGCAGTACTTC.

The genes are TRBV6-6 and TRBJ1-1, with no clear D. Germline CDR1 and CDR2: MNHNY and SVGAGI (reference sequence). This CDR3 is 15 amino acids long. V lost 0 bases and J lost 4, with 12 bases in between. CDR3 sequence (DNA): TGTGCCAGCAGTTACTCCAAGAGTCTGGCCACTGAAGCTTTCTTT. It encodes CASSYSKSLATEAFF.

V is TRBV5-1 and J is TRBJ2-7; D is undetermined. Trimming shortened V by 3 bases and J by 3 bases, and 10 bases separated the two germline ends. Germline CDR1 is SGHRS and CDR2 is YFSETQ. This CDR3 is built from 13 residues. The CDR3 coding sequence is TGCGCCAGCAGCTCGAATGGGAACTACGAGCAGTACTTC. Protein sequence: CASSSNGNYEQYF.

This chain uses TRBV9 with TRBJ2-7; 7 bases align to TRBD1. The germline V gene has CDR1 SGDLS and CDR2 YYNGEE. The CDR3 spans 15 residues. J lost 5 bases, V lost 4 bases, and 12 bases had no gene match. CDR3 sequence (DNA): TGTGCCAGCAGCCCCGATCAGACAGGGCTCCACGAGCAGTACTTC. It encodes CASSPDQTGLHEQYF. The full variable domain, with the rest looked up from reference TRBV9 and TRBJ2-7, is DSGVTQTPKHLITATGQRVTLRCSPRSGDLSVYWYQQSLDQGLQFLIQYYNGEERAKGNILERFSAQQFPDLHSELNLSSLELGDSALYFCASSPDQTGLHEQYFGPGTRLTVT.

The chain joins TRBV19 to TRBJ2-1; D is unclear. Germline CDR1 is LNHDA and CDR2 is SQIVND (reference sequence). This CDR3 comprises 11 residues. V lost 4 bases and J 8 bases, leaving 6 bases between the germline ends. Written as DNA, the CDR3 is TGTGCCAGTAGTAGGGAATATGAGCAGTTCTTC. Translation: CASSREYEQFF.

The gene calls are TRBV30 and TRBJ2-1; no clear D. The CDR3 extends over 11 amino acids. Trimming took off 0 bases at V and 7 bases at J, with 4 bases between the two ends. Germline V gene data show CDR1 as GTSNPN and CDR2 as SVGIG (reference sequence). CDR3 DNA: TGTGCCTGGAGTGTAAGGAATGAGCAGTTCTTC. Translating it yields CAWSVRNEQFF.

The V call is TRBV7-9, the J call TRBJ1-2, with TRBD1 matching over 10 bases. This CDR3 comprises 17 residues. The J segment lost 1 base and the V segment lost 4 bases, leaving 9 bases of the junction unmatched. Germline V gives CDR1 SEHNR, CDR2 FQNEAQ (reference sequence). Here the CDR3 reads CASSWAGQGKFNYGYTF. The CDR3 nucleotides read TGTGCCAGCAGCTGGGCGGGACAGGGGAAATTTAACTATGGCTACACCTTC.

On this clone itself: Mismatch with germline at one junction end may stem from a read error. The chain has TRBV29-1 and TRBJ2-7, with D possibly being TRBD2 (6 bases). The CDR3 has 13 amino acids. From germline, CDR1 is SQVTM and CDR2 ANQGSEA. CDR3 residues: CSVEGDSFYEQYF. CDR3 nucleotide sequence: TGCAGCGTCGAAGGGGACTCTTTCTACGAGCAGTACTTC.

Only one count was recorded for this clone. The rearrangement joins TRBV2 to TRBJ1-1; weak D call: TRBD1 (5 bases). The CDR3 extends over 13 amino acids. V shed 1 base and J shed 11 bases, with 14 bases lying between them. Germline CDR1 and CDR2: SNHLY and FYNNEI. The CDR3 DNA sequence: TGTGCCAGCAGTGAAGTTGGGGGACGATGGGCTTTCTTT. This gives the protein CASSEVGGRWAFF. The full variable domain, completed using reference TRBV2 and TRBJ1-1, is EPEVTQTPSHQVTQMGQEVILRCVPISNHLYFYWYRQILGQKVEFLVSFYNNEISEKSEIFDDQFSVERPDGSNFTLKIRSTKLEDSAMYFCASSEVGGRWAFFGQGTRLTVV.

V usage is TRBV9 and J usage is TRBJ1-5; perhaps TRBD1 as D (6 bases). The CDR3 loop spans 13 amino acids. V lost 3 bases and J lost 13, with 17 bases in between. The germline V gene encodes CDR1 SGDLS and CDR2 YYNGEE. The DNA for the CDR3 is TGTGCCAGCAGCGCATCAGGGGACCCGACTCAGCATTTT. Translating it yields CASSASGDPTQHF.

The chain recombines TRBV7-2 with TRBJ1-2; TRBD1 is a possible D gene (6 bases). Deletions cut 5 bases from V and 4 bases from J, with 20 bases between. This CDR3 is 16 amino acids long. The germline V gene encodes CDR1 SGHTA and CDR2 FQGNSA. The CDR3 nucleotides are TGTGCCAGCAGCCTAAGTTCAGGAGGACAGTTCTATGGCTACACCTTC. Translated, it gives CASSLSSGGQFYGYTF.

J is TRBJ2-1 and V is TRBV2; D is uncertain. The V gene lost 2 bases and the J gene lost 0 bases, with 14 bases spanning the gap. The V gene's germline CDR1 is SNHLY and CDR2 FYNNEI. This CDR3 has 17 amino acids. The chain's CDR3 is CASSELSAVSSYNEQFF. CDR3 nucleotides: TGTGCCAGCAGTGAATTATCGGCGGTGAGCTCCTACAATGAGCAGTTCTTC.

The chain joins TRBV5-1 to TRBJ1-2, with 7 bases identical to TRBD1. The germline V gene has CDR1 SGHRS and CDR2 YFSETQ. The CDR3 has 14 residues. J gave up 6 bases and V 1 base, and 6 bases lay outside the gene matches. The chain's CDR3 is CASSLTGVRDGYTF. Written as DNA, the CDR3 is TGCGCCAGCAGCTTGACAGGGGTCAGAGATGGCTACACCTTC.

The rearrangement joins TRBV9 to TRBJ1-1; a possible D gene is TRBD1 (5 bases). This CDR3 region has 14 residues. V lost 5 bases to trimming and J lost 1 base, with 12 bases between them. Germline CDR1 and CDR2: SGDLS and YYNGEE. In DNA, the CDR3 is TGTGCCAGCAGACCGAGGGGCCCGAACACTGAAGCTTTCTTT. This encodes CASRPRGPNTEAFF.

This chain joins TRBV21-1 and TRBJ2-5; the table names TRBD1, a call not compared with the DNA. The J call is in doubt because the DNA end fits TRBJ2-7 better. TRBV21-1 constitutes a pseudogene. The CDR3 consists of 14 residues. In DNA form, the CDR3 reads TGTGCCAGCCCCAAGGAGACAGGGGACCACGAGCAGTACTTC. Its translation: CASPKETGDHEQYF.

The J gene is TRBJ2-7, the V gene TRBV23-1, with TRBD2 matching over 7 bases. TRBV23-1 is filed as an ORF, its function uncertain. The CDR3 is 17 residues long. Trimming took 2 bases from V and 0 from J; bases not matched to a gene: 10. This CDR3 reads CASSQSPSGPSSYEQYF. CDR3 in DNA: TGCGCCAGCAGTCAAAGTCCTAGCGGCCCGAGCTCCTACGAGCAGTACTTC.